Listed here are 20 T cell receptor beta chains from one sample, sequenced in a study of type 1 regulatory T cells. The antigens of these receptors remain unknown. TCRdb processed the reads anew with MiXCR; each CDR3 protein has one entry. The table records roughly 71,000 distinct CDR3 sequences, around 57% of them present only once. Sample: cultured T cells, either the whole culture or a sorted T cell fraction (not recorded which). Regarding subset: Tr1-enriched cell product generated in vitro against host alloantigens. These receptor sequences come from a human donor in good health.

This clonotype has a handful of counts. The J gene is TRBJ2-5, the V gene TRBV15; D is undetermined. CDR1 is LNHNV, CDR2 YYDKDF, per germline (reference sequence). This CDR3 region has 15 residues. Between the trimmed V and J ends, which lost 0 bases and 5 bases, there was a span of 13 bases. CDR3 nucleotides: TGTGCCACCAGCAGAGAATATGCTAGTAGGGAGACCCAGTACTTC. Protein sequence: CATSREYASRETQYF.

This sequence joins TRBV20-1 and TRBJ2-1; D is undetermined. The length of the CDR3 is 11 residues. The V gene lost 1 base and the J gene lost 8 bases, with 6 bases spanning the gap. Germline assignment: CDR1 DFQATT and CDR2 SNEGSKA (reference sequence). The CDR3 loop reads CSARVMDEQFF. CDR3 DNA: TGCAGTGCTAGAGTCATGGATGAGCAGTTCTTC.

The genes are TRBV3-1 and TRBJ2-3; D might be TRBD2 (5 bases). The ends were cut back, 4 bases at V and 3 bases at J, with 11 bases in the middle. The germline V gene encodes CDR1 LGHDT and CDR2 YNNKEL (reference sequence). The CDR3 extends over 14 amino acids. The CDR3, as DNA: TGTGCCAGCAGCCGGACGACGGGGACAGATACGCAGTATTTT. This sequence encodes CASSRTTGTDTQYF.

The table lists this clonotype with a few counts. This chain joins TRBV12-3 or TRBV12-4 and TRBJ1-2, with D tentatively TRBD1 (5 bases). The V end lost 5 bases, the J end lost 2 bases, and 18 bases lay between the germline ends. The CDR3 loop spans 16 amino acids. The CDR3 here is CASSPPLRTTNYGYTF. CDR3 in DNA: TGTGCCAGCAGTCCCCCATTAAGGACAACGAACTATGGCTACACCTTC.

V is TRBV2 and J is TRBJ2-7; maybe TRBD2 (6 bases). Germline V CDR1 and CDR2: SNHLY, FYNNEI. The V end was cut by 4 bases, the J end by 2 bases, with 12 bases between. The CDR3 sequence is 14 residues long. This CDR3 is CASSVLAVTYEQYF. CDR3 sequence (DNA): TGTGCCAGCAGTGTACTAGCAGTCACCTACGAGCAGTACTTC.

Remarks on this clonotype: At one end the junction does not follow the germline gene, possibly because of a read error. CDR3 nucleotide sequence: TGTGCTAGTGGTTTGGACGACGGTAGTCGGGACTTC. It yields the protein CASGLDDGSRDF. This chain links TRBV12-5 with TRBJ2-1; maybe TRBD2 (5 bases). Germline V CDR1 and CDR2: LGHNT, FRNRAP. The CDR3 runs 12 residues.

This clonotype was detected only once. V gene TRBV20-1 combines with J gene TRBJ2-7, with TRBD2 matching 12 bases. In germline, CDR1 is DFQATT, CDR2 SNEGSKA (reference sequence). The CDR3 runs to 15 residues. V dropped 6 bases and J dropped 2; count of bases not matched to a gene: 8. The CDR3 nucleotides are TGCAGTGCCGAATCCCGGACTAGCGGGGCCTACGAGCAGTACTTC. Its translation: CSAESRTSGAYEQYF.

This clonotype was counted between two and nine times. The chain uses TRBV20-1 and TRBJ1-5, with D maybe TRBD1 (5 bases). V was trimmed by 3 bases and J by 6 bases, leaving 12 bases between them. Looked up from germline, CDR1 is DFQATT and CDR2 is SNEGSKA (reference sequence). The CDR3 consists of 13 residues. DNA for the CDR3: TGCAGTGCTAGTTGGGGCCGGGTTCAGCCCCAGCATTTT. It specifies CSASWGRVQPQHF.

This sequence joins TRBV5-1 and TRBJ2-7; 8 bases are shared with TRBD2. The junction had 5 bases not matched to a gene; V was cut back by 3 bases and J by 3 bases. This CDR3 has 14 residues. CDR1 and CDR2 (germline): SGHRS, YFSETQ. Written as DNA, the CDR3 is TGCGCCAGCAGCTCGGAGCGGGAGTTCTACGAGCAGTACTTC. It translates to CASSSEREFYEQYF.

This chain links TRBV19 with TRBJ2-1, with D unresolved. The CDR3 is made up of 15 amino acids. V shed 5 bases and J shed 13 bases, with 24 bases lying between them. Germline V lookup: CDR1 LNHDA, CDR2 SQIVND (reference sequence). The CDR3 sequence is CASSLKSSGPLEQFF. CDR3 bases: TGTGCCAGTAGTCTTAAGTCATCCGGGCCTTTGGAACAGTTCTTC.

The genes are TRBV19 and TRBJ1-1; 9 nucleotides align to TRBD1. V was clipped by 5 bases and J by 5 bases; unmatched bases: 9. Germline-derived CDR1 and CDR2 are LNHDA and SQIVND (reference sequence). The CDR3 has 15 amino acids. CDR3 coding DNA: TGTGCCAGTAGTGACGGGGGACAGGGTTTGACTGAAGCTTTCTTT. This sequence encodes CASSDGGQGLTEAFF.

This chain uses TRBV7-9 with TRBJ2-1; the D is unclear. The CDR3 has 13 residues. Trimming removed 5 bases at V and 7 bases at J, with 12 bases between. Germline V gene data show CDR1 as SEHNR and CDR2 as FQNEAQ (reference sequence). The CDR3 DNA reads TGTGCCAGCAGCCCTACTGGATCTAATGAGCAGTTCTTC. The encoded protein is CASSPTGSNEQFF. Combining the CDR3 with reference TRBV7-9 and TRBJ2-1 gives the whole variable domain DTGVSQNPRHKITKRGQNVTFRCDPISEHNRLYWYRQTLGQGPEFLTYFQNEAQLEKSRLLSDRFSAERPKGSFSTLEIQRTEQGDSAMYLCASSPTGSNEQFFGPGTRLTVL.

A single count supports this clonotype. The rearrangement joins TRBV19 to TRBJ2-1, with TRBD2 matching 8 bases. Germline V lookup: CDR1 LNHDA, CDR2 SQIVND (reference sequence). The trim removed 1 base at V and 2 bases at J, leaving 1 base unmatched. There are 15 residues in the CDR3. The chain's CDR3 is CASSIGSGTYNEQFF. In nucleotides, the CDR3 is TGTGCCAGTAGTATAGGTAGCGGGACCTACAATGAGCAGTTCTTC.

This sequence joins TRBV6-2 or TRBV6-3 and TRBJ2-5, with TRBD2 matching 10 bases. The V gene end was trimmed by 2 bases and the J gene end by 0 bases; junction bases not matched to a gene: 12. CDR3 length: 19 residues. The V gene's germline CDR1 is MNHEY and CDR2 SVGEGT. The CDR3 DNA sequence: TGTGCCAGCAGTTACCATACCTCCTTAGCGGGAGGATACCAAGAGACCCAGTACTTC. Its translation is CASSYHTSLAGGYQETQYF.

The J gene is TRBJ1-5, the V gene TRBV7-9; D is uncertain. V dropped 1 base and J dropped 5 bases, with 9 bases sitting between them. Per germline, CDR1 SEHNR and CDR2 FQNEAQ (reference sequence). The CDR3 is 14 amino acids. In DNA, the CDR3 is TGTGCCAGCAGCTTAGGGCGGACTGATCAGCCCCAGCATTTT. Translating gives CASSLGRTDQPQHF. Based on the CDR3 plus reference TRBV7-9 and TRBJ1-5, the full variable domain is DTGVSQNPRHKITKRGQNVTFRCDPISEHNRLYWYRQTLGQGPEFLTYFQNEAQLEKSRLLSDRFSAERPKGSFSTLEIQRTEQGDSAMYLCASSLGRTDQPQHFGDGTRLSIL.

V usage is TRBV10-3 and J usage is TRBJ1-1; possibly TRBD1 for D (5 bases). Trimming stripped 0 bases from V and 6 bases from J, with 11 bases between. This CDR3 is built from 14 residues. Germline CDR1 ENHRY, CDR2 SYGVKD. CDR3 in amino acids: CAISESGVGAEAFF. In nucleotides, the CDR3 is TGTGCCATCAGTGAGTCGGGAGTGGGGGCTGAAGCTTTCTTT.

This clonotype was counted a single time. The chain combines TRBV25-1 with TRBJ2-7, with D tentatively TRBD1 (5 bases). The V and J ends lost 4 bases and 0 bases respectively, with 7 bases between them. CDR3 length: 13 amino acids. Germline V gives CDR1 MGHDK, CDR2 SYGVNS. The CDR3 DNA is TGTGCCAGCAGTGGAACAGGCTCCTACGAGCAGTACTTC. This sequence encodes CASSGTGSYEQYF.

The V gene is TRBV7-9, the J gene TRBJ2-2, with D unclear. There are 15 residues in the CDR3. Trimming pared 6 bases from V and 5 bases from J, leaving 16 bases between. In germline, CDR1 is SEHNR, CDR2 FQNEAQ (reference sequence). This CDR3 is CASSLGDRQTGELFF. CDR3 DNA: TGTGCCAGCAGTCTGGGCGATCGACAAACCGGGGAGCTGTTTTTT. Full variable domain (missing parts from reference TRBV7-9 and TRBJ2-2): DTGVSQNPRHKITKRGQNVTFRCDPISEHNRLYWYRQTLGQGPEFLTYFQNEAQLEKSRLLSDRFSAERPKGSFSTLEIQRTEQGDSAMYLCASSLGDRQTGELFFGEGSRLTVL.

This clonotype was detected a few times. The rearrangement links TRBV2 to TRBJ1-6; D is unclear. Between the trimmed V and J ends, which lost 7 bases and 7 bases, there was a span of 14 bases. Germline V lookup: CDR1 SNHLY, CDR2 FYNNEI. This CDR3 has 14 residues. The CDR3 DNA is TGTGCCAGCACTAAAGAGGCAGCAAATTCACCCCTCCACTTT. Translating gives CASTKEAANSPLHF.

This chain joins TRBV24-1 and TRBJ2-7, with D unresolved. V was shortened by 4 bases and J by 3 bases, with 3 bases between the two germline ends. This CDR3 has 11 residues. CDR1 is KGHDR, CDR2 SFDVKD, per germline. CDR3 loop: CATSDSYEQYF. Written as DNA, the CDR3 is TGTGCCACCAGTGACAGCTACGAGCAGTACTTC.